Following are 8 T cell receptor beta chains from one sample sequenced in a study of shared clonotypes between healthy human individuals. Profiling relied on immunoSEQ multiplex PCR, and the TCRdb table lists in-frame clones only, not all of them. The table lists approximately 530,000 clones, almost 97% of them singletons. Source material: naive CD4+ T cells sorted from blood. Subset described: CD45RA+ positively selected. These receptors all stem from a woman aged 25 to 39 in good health.

The chain links TRBV7-8 to TRBJ1-4; D may be TRBD1 (5 bases). CDR3 length: 15 amino acids. Germline loops: CDR1 SGHVS, CDR2 FQNEAQ. V lost 3 bases and J 4 bases, leaving 12 bases between the germline ends. CDR3 bases: TGTGCCAGCAGCTTCAGGCAGGGTGGTAATGAAAAACTGTTTTTT. This gives the protein CASSFRQGGNEKLFF.

This chain joins TRBV7-3 and TRBJ2-7; 9 bases align to TRBD1. This CDR3 region has 14 residues. V shed 4 bases, J shed 3 bases, and the junction held 4 bases outside the gene matches. Per the germline V gene, CDR1 is SGHTA and CDR2 is FQGTGA. The chain's CDR3 is CASSYRGQGYEQYF. The CDR3 DNA follows: TGTGCCAGCAGCTACAGGGGACAGGGCTACGAGCAGTACTTC. The full variable domain, its missing parts supplied by reference TRBV7-3 and TRBJ2-7, is GAGVSQTPSNKVTEKGKYVELRCDPISGHTALYWYRQSLGQGPEFLIYFQGTGAADDSGLPNDRFFAVRPEGSVSTLKIQRTERGDSAVYLCASSYRGQGYEQYFGPGTRLTVT.

This CDR3 is CASSRGLAEETQYF. The CDR3, as DNA: TGTGCCAGTAGTCGGGGCCTAGCTGAAGAGACCCAGTACTTC. The J gene is TRBJ2-5, the V gene TRBV19, with D perhaps TRBD1 or TRBD2 (5 bases each). This CDR3 is built from 14 residues. V dropped 5 bases and J dropped 3 bases, with 13 bases sitting between them. The V gene's germline CDR1 is LNHDA and CDR2 SQIVND (reference sequence).

This clone was detected a few times. The chain joins TRBV29-1 to TRBJ1-2; tentative D call: TRBD1 (6 bases). Germline V gene lookup returns CDR1 SQVTM and CDR2 ANQGSEA. V lost 3 bases, J lost 4 bases, and 9 bases lay in between. The CDR3 consists of 12 residues. CDR3 sequence (DNA): TGCAGCGTTGACACAGGGCGCTATGGCTACACCTTC. This gives the protein CSVDTGRYGYTF. The variable domain in full, with the rest retrieved from reference TRBV29-1 and TRBJ1-2, is SAVISQKPSRDICQRGTSLTIQCQVDSQVTMMFWYRQQPGQSLTLIATANQGSEATYESGFVIDKFPISRPNLTFSTLTVSNMSPEDSSIYLCSVDTGRYGYTFGSGTRLTVV.

The DNA of the CDR3 is TGTGCCAGCCGTAAACCTAGCGGGTTGAACACCGGGGAGCTGTTTTTT. This gives the protein CASRKPSGLNTGELFF. V is TRBV2 and J is TRBJ2-2; 8 nucleotides line up with TRBD2. The CDR3 has 16 residues. Per the germline V gene, CDR1 is SNHLY and CDR2 is FYNNEI. With 8 bases clipped from V and 1 base from J, the junction kept 9 bases outside the gene matches.

The chain uses TRBV6-1 and TRBJ1-4; D is undetermined. Trimming removed 3 bases from V and 6 bases from J, with 5 bases in between. CDR1 and CDR2 from the germline V gene are MNHNS and SASEGT. The CDR3 consists of 12 residues. The CDR3 here is CASSEGYEKLFF. CDR3 DNA: TGTGCCAGCAGTGAGGGGTATGAAAAACTGTTTTTT.

This chain joins TRBV2 and TRBJ1-2; weak D call: TRBD1 (5 bases). The CDR3 has 14 residues. With 5 bases removed from V and 8 bases from J, the gap between germline ends came to 18 bases. Germline values: CDR1 SNHLY, CDR2 FYNNEI. The CDR3 DNA sequence: TGTGCCAGCAGTCCCCAGGGTAGGGCTGGGGGCTACACCTTC. Residues: CASSPQGRAGGYTF.

The chain couples TRBV2 to TRBJ2-6; no firm D call. The germline V and J ends were trimmed by 6 bases and 0 bases, with 9 bases remaining between them. CDR3 length: 15 amino acids. The V gene's germline CDR1 is SNHLY and CDR2 FYNNEI. The DNA for the CDR3 is TGTGCCAGCAGAGCAGAAGTCTCTGGGGCCAACGTCCTGACTTTC. It yields the protein CASRAEVSGANVLTF. Full variable domain (rest looked up from reference TRBV2 and TRBJ2-6): EPEVTQTPSHQVTQMGQEVILRCVPISNHLYFYWYRQILGQKVEFLVSFYNNEISEKSEIFDDQFSVERPDGSNFTLKIRSTKLEDSAMYFCASRAEVSGANVLTFGAGSRLTVL.